This TCR beta chain was sequenced for a study of blood T cell repertoires in COVID-19. Across the study: Acute and convalescent COVID-19 samples came from the United States, Italy and Spain. Nucleic acid was either cDNA or gDNA, and it came from T cells, B-cell-depleted T cells, or PBMCs.

Under the authors' procedure: Amplified reference gene primers provided the basis for estimating nucleated cell counts. Clones were read by immunoSEQ multiplex PCR, and TCRdb kept only the in-frame ones, dropping some. The DNA gave D and trimming, while V, J and clone size come from that table. The sample has over 200,000 clones, 84% seen once. The sequenced sample consisted of peripheral blood. This clonotype was obtained from an elderly woman with active or convalescent COVID-19.

This chain's CDR3 is CASSRVPAGVVYNEQFF. CDR3 coding DNA: TGTGCCAGCAGCCGCGTTCCAGCGGGGGTGGTTTACAATGAGCAGTTCTTC. This chain joins TRBV9 and TRBJ2-1, with 8 bases aligning to TRBD2. V shed 4 bases and J 4 bases; nucleotides not matched to a gene: 13. CDR1 is SGDLS, CDR2 YYNGEE, per germline. The CDR3 consists of 17 residues.